This TCR beta chain was retrieved from a study of cytomegalovirus exposure and HLA in healthy donors (TCRdb year 2017). Context from the whole study: According to an earlier analysis of 550 to 750 of the donors, about 170 million T cells yielded 117 million unique TCR beta sequences and about 300 Gb of sequence data. An early release that covered approximately 600 HLA-typed donors contained 300 to 350 gigabases of sequencing data and tens of millions of unique TCR sequences. Every repertoire in the discovery cohort had been generated on one and the same sequencing platform. Rather than using new phenotypic data, the later analysis identified candidate immune exposures from TCR beta sequences and from how often those sequences occurred across donors. Among about 400 genotyped donors of the cohort, an average of roughly 230,000 unique TCR beta nucleotide sequences was sequenced per donor, of which 15% to 20% were non-productive. Of the roughly 390 genotyped donors, roughly 80% were placed in the genetic ancestry cluster associated with self-reported Caucasian donors. In a later analysis, previously published TCR beta repertoires from 666 donors were re-analyzed and high-resolution HLA genotyping was added so that TCR occurrence patterns could be studied. Roughly 5 DR-DQ haplotypes were handled as single units for association and clustering, since linkage in the cohort was strong. Genome-wide SNP genotypes for about 60% of the 666 donors were used in a later genetic analysis, which treated that subset as a discovery cohort. To decide whether each TCR beta V gene segment behaved as functional or pseudogenic, an earlier analysis of some 600 of the donors relied on high-throughput TCR beta sequencing. Donor age, sex, ethnicity and CMV serostatus were compiled alongside the repertoire data. HLA typing covered class I and class II loci at four-digit resolution. The number of typed donors differed by locus: about 620-640 for A, B, C, DRB1 and DQB1; 500 to 550 for DQA1; some 590 for DPA1; and about 450 for DPB1. Along with the approximately 650-subject first cohort, a separate validation cohort of 120 different subjects was used. Using immunosequencing, the study profiled T cell repertoires from 550 to 750 subjects and related those repertoires to cytomegalovirus serostatus. To predict cytomegalovirus infection status, the study brought together high-throughput TCR immunosequencing, statistical association of individual TCRs with disease status, and machine learning. The study aimed to test whether signatures of past pathogen exposure could be identified by cataloging public T cell receptors. What the study reported, not specific to this receptor: Broadly in line with IMGT annotations, most TCR beta V segments showed up in productive rearrangements about 87% or about 30% of the time in an earlier analysis of several hundred of the donors. The sequencing pipeline was judged likely to have produced a cluster of highly shared sequence variants as a technical artifact. Compared with the roughly 700-donor mean, donors in an Asian-associated ancestry cluster had fewer N-insertions in productive TCRs, according to a later genetic analysis. In a later analysis, the rate of TCR association differed among HLA loci, with DRB1 alleles having the most associated TCRs and HLA-C alleles having the fewest. This cohort had only TCR beta chains sequenced, and the lack of alpha or paired-chain data limited which features could be detected. In vitro tests confirmed that a few of the cytomegalovirus-associated TCR beta chains recognize cytomegalovirus antigens. In a later analysis, most CMV-associated TCR beta chains were found to appear HLA-restricted, with HLA associations seemingly driven largely by CMV exposure. The presence/absence analyses assumed that sequencing depth was roughly uniform across donors, and that assumption may not be true. The classifier was reported to diagnose cytomegalovirus status with high specificity and sensitivity in both the original cohort and the validation cohort. An association between a missense DCLRE1C variant and V-gene and J-gene trimming of TCR beta chains was found in a later genetic analysis and replicated in an independent cohort. A later analysis found that HLA-associated TCR beta chains were more clonally expanded and had lower generation probabilities than equally common non-associated chains. At a false discovery rate of 0.05, a later analysis linked 15,000 to 20,000 TCR beta sequences to specific HLA alleles. According to a later analysis, parvovirus B19, influenza, CMV and Epstein-Barr virus appeared linked to several top co-occurrence clusters. Because HLA typing was unavailable for some donors at each locus, only the typed subset was used in association tests. Linkage disequilibrium might explain the correlated functional status among segregating V segments, but an unknown experimental factor could not be excluded. While some public TCRs were present in many individuals, most TCR sequences turned up only very rarely across donors. CMV serostatus was the only immune exposure information available for the cohort. The authors suggested that the approach could potentially be generalized to other disease states and immunological phenotypes. In the study, about 150 TCR beta chains were listed as associated with cytomegalovirus. Because counts were too low, around 17 rarely observed V segments, including chromosome 9 orphons, were left out of the earlier analysis of over 550 of the donors. Some IMGT-functional V segments, including TRBV6-2 and TRBV6-3, could not be distinguished by the 87-base-pair reads and were therefore excluded. Assigning TCR associations to individual alleles was difficult when HLA alleles, especially DR and DQ, strongly co-occurred. A further reported finding was that TCR beta sequences accurately predicted the HLA-A and HLA-B alleles for most subjects in the first cohort.

In total, 500 to 700 healthy bone marrow donors made up the cohort. At the time of sampling, every cohort member was nominally healthy, though immune exposures that went unrecorded were likely present. The donor was CMV seronegative and was included in the group of a few hundred seronegative cohort members. Every donor gave a peripheral blood sample, and the peripheral blood mononuclear cells from that sample were used for TCR beta sequencing. The Qiagen DNeasy Blood Extraction Kit was used to extract genomic DNA from the blood cell samples. Counted from cysteine to phenylalanine, this CDR3 has 15 amino acids. Just CDR3 DNA is preserved here, 45 bases in frame from base 1. Trimming removed 0 bases from V and 6 bases from J; the gene matches leave 8 bases unexplained. The CDR1 and CDR2 encoded by the germline V gene are SGHRS and YFSETQ. Details on this clone: Its binding antigen is unknown.

Receptors were amplified or captured by the immunoSEQ multiplex PCR assay. For the multiplex PCR, a mixture combining 60 forward primers for TCR Vbeta segments and 13 reverse primers for TCR Jbeta segments was used. The CDR3 region of rearranged TCR beta genes was amplified from genomic DNA with a multiplex PCR assay. Amplified TCR beta libraries were sequenced as 87-base-pair reads on the Illumina HiSeq System. Per the source publication's procedure: A later analysis counted tens of millions of unique TCR beta chains across the 670 or so repertoires, and 9.5 million to 11 million of these chains were shared by at least two donors. Raw reads were error-corrected and collapsed into unique sequences with a nearest-neighbor algorithm that merged closely related sequences to remove PCR and sequencing errors. CDR3 sequences were aligned to IMGT reference sequences to assign V, D and J gene segments. For a sequence to be retained, a match of at least six nucleotides to both a V gene segment and a J gene segment was required. A rearrangement counted as productive if the CDR3 had no stop codons and remained in frame with V and J, and every other rearrangement counted as non-productive. CDR3 was defined by IMGT convention, running from the second conserved V-encoded cysteine to the conserved J-encoded phenylalanine. In an earlier analysis of around 640 of the donors, sequences lacking an unambiguous match to a single V gene segment were excluded. In an earlier analysis of several hundred of the donors, a V segment was called functional when productive rearrangements were above 56.7%, and segregating when the standard deviation between donors exceeded 5%. A statistical classification framework was built to diagnose cytomegalovirus status from the catalog of TCR beta chain sequences. V and J gene assignment, in a later analysis, came from comparing TCR nucleotide sequences with IMGT/GENE-DB human TR gene sequences. Using the TCRdist pipeline, a later analysis assigned CDR3 sequences along with most-parsimonious VDJ recombination scenarios. In a later analysis, every TCR beta chain was defined by the combination of its CDR3 amino acid sequence and its V-gene family, and reads without a unique V-gene family were dropped. In a later analysis, fewer than 650 highly shared, low-generation-probability nucleotide sequences were removed to address suspected cross-contamination and a sequencing artifact. A later analysis calculated a clonal expansion index for each public chain from normalized within-repertoire ranks of inferred template counts. A later analysis computed generation probabilities with a VDJ recombination model fitted to out-of-frame rearrangements, and checked the results against IGoR. In a later analysis, TCR-TCR, TCR-HLA and TCR-CMV co-occurrence was scored with hypergeometric tests, and a repertoire-size bias correction was applied to TCR pairs. In a later analysis, false discovery rates were estimated by permuting HLA or CMV assignments 20 times. In a later analysis, co-occurring TCRs were grouped using DBSCAN, and TCRdist sequence similarity was added for clustering within HLA-allele-positive subsets. Co-occurrence clustering excluded repertoires with fewer than 30,000 or more than 120,000 public chains, plus five with anomalous nucleotide sharing. As stored in TCRdb, this immuneACCESS dataset retains in-frame rearrangements with V and J assigned. A fraction of the clones does not appear; measured against another copy, unresolved V genes explain less than half of the discrepancy, and the remainder lacks a known reason. V, J and clone size were drawn from that table, and D and trimming were deduced from the DNA. The sample's own table lists fewer than 75,000 clones. The ten largest make up around a sixth of the sample.

The sequenced material came from PBMCs. The receptor's source is a boy between 10 and 17 years old in good health and CMV-seronegative. The V and J genes are TRBV5-1 and TRBJ2-7; 8 junctional bases match TRBD2. The bases read TGCGCCAGCAGCTTGGCGGCCAGCGGGAGCGGCGAGCAGTACTTC. This translates into CASSLAASGSGEQYF.